These 7 T cell receptor beta chains were all obtained from the same sample, sequenced in a study of Ad26.COV2.S vaccination and SARS-CoV-2 variants. Profiling relied on immunoSEQ multiplex PCR, and the TCRdb table lists in-frame clones only, not all of them. The sample holds about 350,000 clones, under 95% seen once. Here the sequenced sample was peripheral blood, taken after recovery from COVID-19. These receptors originate from a human donor who had recovered from COVID-19.

The chain recombines TRBV2 with TRBJ2-2, with TRBD1 identical over 10 bases. This CDR3 is 17 amino acids long. The V gene's germline CDR1 is SNHLY and CDR2 FYNNEI. V dropped 6 bases and J dropped 9; count of bases not matched to a gene: 16. This chain's CDR3 is CASRDPLGTGVNWELFF. The CDR3 DNA sequence: TGTGCCAGCAGAGATCCGCTGGGGACAGGGGTGAATTGGGAGCTGTTTTTT.

V usage is TRBV29-1 and J usage is TRBJ2-1, with 12 bases lining up with TRBD2. The ends lost 7 bases at V and 10 bases at J; junction bases unmatched: 17. Germline V gene sequence: CDR1 SQVTM, CDR2 ANQGSEA. The length of the CDR3 is 16 residues. Written as DNA, the CDR3 is TGCAGCGCAGCCGGGACTAGCGGGCGTGAGGTGGGAGAGCAGTTCTTC. It codes for CSAAGTSGREVGEQFF.

The chain employs TRBV5-4 and TRBJ1-2; possible D gene TRBD1, 6 bases. Trimming stripped 6 bases from V and 6 bases from J, with 15 bases between. The CDR3 has 13 amino acids. The germline V gene has CDR1 SGHNT and CDR2 YYREEE (reference sequence). The CDR3 sequence is CASTDGTSNGYTF. In DNA form, the CDR3 reads TGTGCCAGCACCGACGGGACATCCAATGGCTACACCTTC.

The chain employs TRBV18 and TRBJ1-1; no reliable D call. V dropped 3 bases and J dropped 7 bases, with 18 bases sitting between them. Germline V lookup: CDR1 KGHSH, CDR2 LQKENI. The CDR3 has 15 residues. As DNA, the CDR3 is TGTGCCAGCTCACCCCGGAACCGGGGAGTTGATGAAGCTTTCTTT. It yields the protein CASSPRNRGVDEAFF.

The chain uses TRBV9 and TRBJ1-2; D gene uncertain. Per the germline V gene, CDR1 is SGDLS and CDR2 is YYNGEE. Trimming cost V 4 bases and J 2 bases, with 3 bases left between them. The CDR3 covers 11 residues. The CDR3 loop is CASSMNYGYTF. The CDR3, as DNA: TGTGCCAGCAGCATGAACTATGGCTACACCTTC.

The chain couples TRBV4-1 to TRBJ2-2, with D perhaps being TRBD1 or TRBD2 (5 bases each). CDR1 and CDR2 from the germline V gene are MGHRA and YSYEKL. The CDR3 length is 14 residues. Trimming took 5 bases from V and 4 from J, leaving 11 bases between them. The CDR3 DNA reads TGCGCCAGCAGCGACCGGGACGGCACCGGGGAGCTGTTTTTT. It codes for CASSDRDGTGELFF.

J is TRBJ2-3 and V is TRBV5-1; the D is unclear. The germline V gene has CDR1 SGHRS and CDR2 YFSETQ. V gave up 0 bases and J gave up 2 bases, with 7 bases separating them. The CDR3 totals 14 residues. The CDR3 DNA is TGCGCCAGCAGCTTGGGTCAGGACACAGATACGCAGTATTTT. Translating gives CASSLGQDTDTQYF.